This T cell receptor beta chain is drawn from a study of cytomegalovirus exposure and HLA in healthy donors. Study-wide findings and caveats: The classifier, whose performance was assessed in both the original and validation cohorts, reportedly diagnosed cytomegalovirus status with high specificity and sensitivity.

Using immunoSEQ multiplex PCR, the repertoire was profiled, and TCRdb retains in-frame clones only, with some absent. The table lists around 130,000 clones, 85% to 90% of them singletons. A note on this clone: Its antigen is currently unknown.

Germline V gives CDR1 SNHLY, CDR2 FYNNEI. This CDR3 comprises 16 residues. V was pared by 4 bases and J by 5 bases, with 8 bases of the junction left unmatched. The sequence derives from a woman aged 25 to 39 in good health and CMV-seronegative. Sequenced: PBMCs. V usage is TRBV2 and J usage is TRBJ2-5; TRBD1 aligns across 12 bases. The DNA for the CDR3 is TGTGCCAGCAGTGGCCGGGACAGGGGGCCGATGGAGACCCAGTACTTC. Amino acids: CASSGRDRGPMETQYF.